The T cell receptor (beta chain) described here comes from a study of control samples from healthy donors and cancer patients. The CDR3 length is 17 residues. V lost 4 bases and J lost 4; bases outside the gene matches: 10. Germline assignment: CDR1 LGHNA and CDR2 YNFKEQ. Only in-frame clones appear in the TCRdb table, and some are missing; sequencing was by immunoSEQ multiplex PCR. The data hold about 170,000 clones, with 80% to 95% observed a single time. Sequenced material: blood. The source is an older woman in good health. The chain combines TRBV4-2 with TRBJ2-1, with 10 nucleotides matching TRBD2. CDR3 nucleotide sequence: TGTGCCAGCAGCCCTCCCCAACTAGCGGGGAGATACAATGAGCAGTTCTTC. It codes for CASSPPQLAGRYNEQFF.